This record concerns one T cell receptor (delta chain) sequence. The antigen it binds to is not known. The record has no base qualities; no much larger clone is one base away. This sample was included in a study of γδ T cells in repeated Plasmodium falciparum infection (dated by TCRdb to the early 2020s). Broadly, across the study: The natural-infection arm enrolled Malian children exposed to intense seasonal malaria transmission and compared the Malian children with Australian children matched for age and gender. The study examined how repeated Plasmodium falciparum infection shapes the human gammadelta T cell repertoire, using natural infection in Mali and controlled human malaria infection. Four controlled human malaria infections were administered to five malaria-naive U.S. adults over 644 days by bites from P. falciparum NF54-infected Anopheles stephensi mosquitoes. Malian gammadelta TCR repertoires were analysed cross-sectionally in periods with no transmission and longitudinally across episodes of acute febrile malaria. Samples were collected from controlled-infection subjects at baseline, immediately before selected infections, and 21 days after each infection.

What the authors observed across the whole study: Generalizability was limited because the Malian cohort came from a small rural village made up predominantly of one ethnic group. Analysis of inter-individual variability in gammadelta T cell responses was limited by the small size of the controlled-infection cohort.

The library was made by multiplex PCR. The listed sequencing device is Illumina MiSeq. Both TCR gamma (TRG) and TCR delta (TRD) chains were sequenced from each sorted gammadelta T cell sample. As for how the authors treated the data: Clonotype tree plots, accumulated frequency of the top 20 clonotypes, diversity index (DI) and D75 metrics were included in the repertoire analyses. Clones were re-identified by TCRdb from the public reads with CATT, and rows with the same DNA were merged. The V and J calls and clone size are TCRdb's, not the authors'. The sample contains around 57,000 delta-chain clones, 1.5% to 2% of them found a single time. The ten largest account for around 16% of the sample. The origin of this receptor is a pool of human donors (malaria-infected and uninfected, not separated). Sequencing used gamma-delta T cells from blood.

The CDR3 protein is CALGEHPTRWGTIRYTDKLIF. The nucleotide sequence is TGTGCTCTTGGGGAACATCCTACTAGGTGGGGGACAATCCGGTACACCGATAAACTCATCTTT. This sequence uses TRDV1 and TRDJ1, and possibly TRDD3, on 7 matching bases. TCRdb does not report a J gene; here it was assigned by matching the DNA to germline references. Measured from the cysteine to the phenylalanine, the CDR3 is 21 residues long. Here the CDR3 DNA is all that survives: 63 bases in frame from base 1. V is reduced by 1 base and J by 0 bases, leaving a spacing of 27 bases between them. Based on the germline V gene, the CDR1 and CDR2 sequences are TSWWSYY and QGS.